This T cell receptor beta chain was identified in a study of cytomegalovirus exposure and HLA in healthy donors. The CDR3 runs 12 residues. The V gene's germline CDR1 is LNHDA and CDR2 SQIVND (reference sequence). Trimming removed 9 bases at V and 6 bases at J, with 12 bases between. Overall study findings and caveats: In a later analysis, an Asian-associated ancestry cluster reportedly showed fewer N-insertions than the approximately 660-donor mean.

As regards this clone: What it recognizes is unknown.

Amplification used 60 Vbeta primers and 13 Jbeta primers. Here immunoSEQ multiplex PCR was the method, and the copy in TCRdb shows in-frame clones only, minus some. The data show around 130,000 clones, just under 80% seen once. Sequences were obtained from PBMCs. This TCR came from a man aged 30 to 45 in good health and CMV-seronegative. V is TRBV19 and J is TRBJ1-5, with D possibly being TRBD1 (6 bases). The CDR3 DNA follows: TGTGCCAGCGTACAGGGCTCTCAGCCCCAGCATTTT. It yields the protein CASVQGSQPQHF.